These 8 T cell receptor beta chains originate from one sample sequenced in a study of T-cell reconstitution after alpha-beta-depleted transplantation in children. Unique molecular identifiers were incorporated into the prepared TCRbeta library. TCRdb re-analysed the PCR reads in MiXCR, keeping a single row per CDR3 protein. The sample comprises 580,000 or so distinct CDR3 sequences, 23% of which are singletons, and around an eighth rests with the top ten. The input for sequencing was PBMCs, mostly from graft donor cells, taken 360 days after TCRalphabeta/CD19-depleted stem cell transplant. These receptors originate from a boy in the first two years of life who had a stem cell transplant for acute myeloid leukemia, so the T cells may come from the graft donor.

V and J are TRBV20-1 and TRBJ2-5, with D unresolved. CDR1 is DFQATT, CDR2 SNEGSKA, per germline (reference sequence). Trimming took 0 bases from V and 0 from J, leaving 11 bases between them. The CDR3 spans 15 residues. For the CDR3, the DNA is TGCAGTGCTAGAGATCTGAGTGCGAACCAAGAGACCCAGTACTTC. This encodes CSARDLSANQETQYF.

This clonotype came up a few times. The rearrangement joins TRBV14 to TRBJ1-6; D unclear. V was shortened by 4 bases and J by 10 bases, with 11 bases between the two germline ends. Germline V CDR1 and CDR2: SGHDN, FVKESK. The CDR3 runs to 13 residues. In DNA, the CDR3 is TGTGCCAGCAGCCGGAGTGGTGGGTCACCCCTCCACTTT. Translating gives CASSRSGGSPLHF.

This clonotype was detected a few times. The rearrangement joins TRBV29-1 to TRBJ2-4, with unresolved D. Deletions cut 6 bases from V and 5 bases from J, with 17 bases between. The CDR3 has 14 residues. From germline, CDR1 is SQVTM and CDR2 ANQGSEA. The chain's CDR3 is CSVRGLGYENIQYF. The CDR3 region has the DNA TGCAGCGTCCGAGGCTTGGGATATGAAAACATTCAGTACTTC. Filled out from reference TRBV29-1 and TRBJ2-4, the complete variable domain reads SAVISQKPSRDICQRGTSLTIQCQVDSQVTMMFWYRQQPGQSLTLIATANQGSEATYESGFVIDKFPISRPNLTFSTLTVSNMSPEDSSIYLCSVRGLGYENIQYFGAGTRLSVL.

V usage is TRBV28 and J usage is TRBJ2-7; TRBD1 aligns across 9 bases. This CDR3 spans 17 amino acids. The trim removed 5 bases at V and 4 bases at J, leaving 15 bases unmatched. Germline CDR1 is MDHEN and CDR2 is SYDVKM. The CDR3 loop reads CASSTRAWGTGIYEQYV. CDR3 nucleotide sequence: TGTGCCAGCAGTACGAGAGCGTGGGGGACAGGGATTTACGAGCAGTACGTC.

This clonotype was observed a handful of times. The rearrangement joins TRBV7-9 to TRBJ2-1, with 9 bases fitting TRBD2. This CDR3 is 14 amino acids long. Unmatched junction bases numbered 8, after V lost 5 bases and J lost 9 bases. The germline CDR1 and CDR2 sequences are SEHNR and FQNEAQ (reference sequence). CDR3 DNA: TGTGCCAGCAGCCCCCTGGCTAGCGGGGTTGAGCAGTTCTTC. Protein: CASSPLASGVEQFF.

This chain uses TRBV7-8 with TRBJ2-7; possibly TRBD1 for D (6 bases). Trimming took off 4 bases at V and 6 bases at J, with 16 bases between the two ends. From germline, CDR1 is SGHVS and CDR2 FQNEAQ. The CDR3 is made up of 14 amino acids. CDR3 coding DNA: TGTGCCAGCAGCTGGGATTCCTCAGGGGTCGAGCAGTACGTC. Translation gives CASSWDSSGVEQYV.

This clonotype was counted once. The CDR3 DNA is TGCGCCAGCAGCCCCGGGAATGGTTCCTACAATGAGCAGTTCTTC. Protein sequence: CASSPGNGSYNEQFF. The chain couples TRBV5-1 to TRBJ2-1, with TRBD2 as a possible D gene (5 bases). Trimming stripped 4 bases from V and 1 base from J, with 12 bases between. The CDR3 covers 15 residues. The germline V gene has CDR1 SGHRS and CDR2 YFSETQ.

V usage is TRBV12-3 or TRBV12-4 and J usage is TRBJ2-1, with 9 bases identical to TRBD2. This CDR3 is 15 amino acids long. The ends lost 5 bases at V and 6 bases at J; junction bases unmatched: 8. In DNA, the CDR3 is TGTGCCAGCAGTCTGCGGGGGGGCCGACGCAATGAGCAGTTCTTC. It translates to CASSLRGGRRNEQFF.